These 8 T cell receptor beta chains originate from one sample sequenced in a study of blood T cell repertoires in COVID-19. Clones were read by immunoSEQ multiplex PCR, and TCRdb kept only the in-frame ones, dropping some. The table includes roughly 73,000 clones, roughly 91% detected once. Sequenced input: peripheral blood. All receptors come from a human donor in a cohort sampled during active COVID-19.

This clone was detected a few times. The V gene is TRBV19, the J gene TRBJ1-5; the match to TRBD1 covers 12 bases. The CDR3 is made up of 16 amino acids. Trimming at V came to 7 bases and at J to 2 bases, leaving 6 bases not matched to a gene. In germline, CDR1 is LNHDA, CDR2 SQIVND (reference sequence). CDR3 in DNA: TGTGCCAGTACTGGGACAGGGGGCGGGGGCAATCAGCCCCAGCATTTT. Its protein product is CASTGTGGGGNQPQHF.

This clone was counted once. This chain joins TRBV5-1 and TRBJ2-1, with D tentatively TRBD1 (6 bases). The length of the CDR3 is 14 residues. CDR1 SGHRS and CDR2 YFSETQ come from the germline V gene. The V gene lost 5 bases and the J gene lost 7 bases, with 16 bases spanning the gap. The CDR3 DNA reads as TGCGCCAGCAGTGGGTCAGGGGCGTCAAATGAGCAGTTCTTC. The encoded protein is CASSGSGASNEQFF.

The chain has TRBV5-6 and TRBJ2-7; TRBD2 matches at 13 bases. This CDR3 is 15 amino acids long. Looked up from germline, CDR1 is SGHDT and CDR2 is YYEEEE. After removal of 3 bases from V and 5 bases from J, the junction contained 5 bases not matched to a gene. The CDR3 DNA reads as TGTGCCAGCAGCTACAGGACTAGCGGGAGCCACGAGCAGTACGTC. It codes for CASSYRTSGSHEQYV.

The rearrangement uses TRBV28 and TRBJ1-4; D may be TRBD1 (5 bases). CDR1 is MDHEN and CDR2 is SYDVKM in the germline V gene. Trimming took 5 bases from V and 8 from J, leaving 18 bases between them. This CDR3 is built from 15 residues. This chain's CDR3 is CASSKTGSQGEKLFF. The CDR3, as DNA: TGTGCCAGCAGTAAAACCGGGTCCCAGGGAGAAAAACTGTTTTTT.

The J gene is TRBJ1-1, the V gene TRBV2; D unclear. The ends were cut back, 2 bases at V and 5 bases at J, with 12 bases in the middle. The germline gives CDR1 SNHLY, CDR2 FYNNEI. This CDR3 has 14 amino acids. The CDR3 DNA is TGTGCCAGCAGTGAATCGGGGTCGGGAACTGAAGCTTTCTTT. Amino acids: CASSESGSGTEAFF.

As DNA, the CDR3 is TGTGCCAGCAGCCAACTAGCGGGAGGTTGGAATGAGCAGTTCTTC. This gives the protein CASSQLAGGWNEQFF. The chain employs TRBV6-5 and TRBJ2-1; TRBD2 aligns across 12 bases. Germline CDR1 reads MNHEY; CDR2 reads SVGAGI. CDR3 length equals 15 residues. The J segment lost 7 bases and the V segment lost 6 bases, leaving 7 bases of the junction unmatched.

The chain employs TRBV27 and TRBJ2-5; a possible D gene is TRBD2 (5 bases). V lost 5 bases and J lost 4, with 14 bases in between. CDR1 is MNHEY and CDR2 is SMNVEV in the germline V gene (reference sequence). The CDR3 consists of 14 residues. The CDR3 region is CASSPRIAIETQYF. CDR3 bases: TGTGCCAGCAGTCCTCGGATAGCGATAGAGACCCAGTACTTC.

To note about this clone: The same CDR3 can be traced to other DNA sequences in this sample. This rearrangement joins TRBV11-3 to TRBJ2-3; perhaps TRBD1 as D (6 bases). CDR3 size: 14 residues. The germline CDR1 and CDR2 sequences are SGHNT and YENEEA. Trimming took 1 base from V and 2 from J, leaving 7 bases between them. DNA of the CDR3: TGTGCCAGCAGCTTAGGACAGGCCACAGATACGCAGTATTTT. Encoded protein: CASSLGQATDTQYF.